The 31 T cell receptor beta chains in this list originate from one sample, sequenced in a study of T-cell memory formation after mild COVID-19. TCRdb passed the 5' RACE reads through MiXCR, listing each CDR3 protein once. Of 470,000 or so distinct CDR3 sequences listed, roughly 20% are singletons. The source material was PBMCs or a T cell subset sorted from them (not recorded which). The origin of the receptors is an adult woman who had mild COVID-19 (a few samples of this study predate the infection). Cell type and time point are not known.

This clonotype was seen a handful of times. The chain employs TRBV12-3 or TRBV12-4 and TRBJ2-2; tentatively, D is TRBD1 or TRBD2 (5 bases each). CDR3 size: 13 residues. V shed 7 bases and J shed 1 base, with 7 bases lying between them. The CDR3 region is CASTGRNTGELFF. CDR3 nucleotide sequence: TGTGCCAGCACAGGGAGGAACACCGGGGAGCTGTTTTTT.

This clonotype was observed a few times. V is TRBV2 and J is TRBJ2-1, with 8 nucleotides matching TRBD2. This CDR3 is 13 amino acids long. Germline assignment: CDR1 SNHLY and CDR2 FYNNEI. With 3 bases clipped from V and 5 bases from J, the junction kept 0 bases outside the gene matches. The CDR3 is CASSETSDNEQFF. The CDR3 DNA reads TGTGCCAGCAGTGAGACTAGCGACAATGAGCAGTTCTTC.

This clonotype was counted ten times or more. This chain joins TRBV7-2 and TRBJ2-2; 11 positions agree with TRBD2. With V trimmed by 4 bases and J by 4 bases, 2 bases remained unmatched. Germline assignment: CDR1 SGHTA and CDR2 FQGNSA. The CDR3 has 15 amino acids. This CDR3 reads CASSSGLAGTGELFF. The CDR3 DNA reads as TGTGCCAGCAGCTCCGGACTAGCGGGCACCGGGGAGCTGTTTTTT.

This clonotype was recorded a few times. This sequence joins TRBV7-2 and TRBJ1-2, with D uncertain. Germline V gene lookup returns CDR1 SGHTA and CDR2 FQGNSA. Trimming stripped 3 bases from V and 5 bases from J, with 13 bases between. There are 14 residues in the CDR3. CDR3 sequence: CASSLISGNYGYTF. The CDR3 nucleotides are TGTGCCAGCAGCTTGATCTCGGGGAATTATGGCTACACCTTC. The whole variable domain, remainder taken from reference TRBV7-2 and TRBJ1-2, is GAGVSQSPSNKVTEKGKDVELRCDPISGHTALYWYRQSLGQGLEFLIYFQGNSAPDKSGLPSDRFSAERTGGSVSTLTIQRTQQEDSAVYLCASSLISGNYGYTFGSGTRLTVV.

The table lists this clonotype with a few counts. The CDR3 DNA reads TGTGCCACCAGCAGATTTCTTTTTGGGACTAGTGCTAGTAATGAGCAGTTCTTC. It yields the protein CATSRFLFGTSASNEQFF. This chain uses TRBV15 with TRBJ2-1, with TRBD2 matching 8 bases. There are 18 residues in the CDR3. Germline loops: CDR1 LNHNV, CDR2 YYDKDF (reference sequence). Trimming took 2 bases from V and 7 from J; bases not matched to a gene: 16.

In its sample, this clonotype was seen a few times. The V gene is TRBV12-3 or TRBV12-4, the J gene TRBJ1-4; unclear D gene. The CDR3 is made up of 14 amino acids. V was clipped by 8 bases and J by 10 bases, with 20 bases between them. CDR3 residues: CASLAGGGSRKLFF. The CDR3, as DNA: TGTGCCAGCCTGGCGGGAGGAGGGTCGCGAAAACTGTTTTTT.

This clonotype has more than one count but fewer than ten. The chain has TRBV20-1 and TRBJ2-7; TRBD2 agrees at 7 bases. CDR1 and CDR2 from the germline V gene are DFQATT and SNEGSKA (reference sequence). After removal of 5 bases from V and 4 bases from J, the junction contained 8 bases not matched to a gene. This CDR3 has 13 amino acids. The CDR3 DNA reads as TGCAGTGCTCCTCTCGCGGGAGAGTACGAGCAGTACTTC. As protein: CSAPLAGEYEQYF.

This chain links TRBV5-1 with TRBJ1-6; 10 bases are shared with TRBD1. Germline assignment: CDR1 SGHRS and CDR2 YFSETQ. This CDR3 comprises 16 residues. V shed 2 bases, J shed 10 bases, and the junction held 9 bases outside the gene matches. The CDR3 nucleotides read TGCGCCAGCAGCTTTGTTCCGGGACAGGGGTTATCACCCCTCCACTTT. Translating it yields CASSFVPGQGLSPLHF.

This clonotype showed up just a few times. The V call is TRBV20-1, the J call TRBJ2-3, with 10 bases lining up with TRBD2. The V and J ends lost 5 bases and 0 bases, in that order; junction bases with no gene match: 2. Germline values: CDR1 DFQATT, CDR2 SNEGSKA (reference sequence). The CDR3 totals 14 residues. In DNA, the CDR3 is TGCAGTGCTGAACTAGCGGGGAGCACAGATACGCAGTATTTT. Translating it yields CSAELAGSTDTQYF.

This clonotype came up a few times. The chain links TRBV6-6 to TRBJ1-2; no definite D call. V lost 6 bases to trimming and J lost 8 bases, with 19 bases between them. The CDR3 totals 14 residues. Germline V gene data show CDR1 as MNHNY and CDR2 as SVGAGI (reference sequence). DNA for the CDR3: TGTGCCAGCAGCCCCGACGGGCTTATGAGGGGCTACACCTTC. Translation gives CASSPDGLMRGYTF.

This clonotype showed up just a few times. The chain links TRBV3-1 to TRBJ2-5, with D uncertain. The CDR3 loop spans 15 amino acids. Germline lookup yields CDR1 LGHDT and CDR2 YNNKEL (reference sequence). Trimming stripped 6 bases from V and 5 bases from J, with 19 bases between. The CDR3 sequence: CASRHRALGDETQYF. CDR3 DNA sequence: TGTGCCAGCAGACACCGGGCCCTCGGAGACGAGACCCAGTACTTC.

This clonotype has more than one count but fewer than ten. The rearrangement uses TRBV20-1 and TRBJ2-5; D perhaps matches TRBD2 (7 bases). CDR1 DFQATT and CDR2 SNEGSKA come from the germline V gene (reference sequence). CDR3 length equals 13 residues. V was pared by 1 base and J by 10 bases, with 16 bases between. The CDR3 nucleotides read TGCAGTGCTAGAGCGAATTGGGGGGGCCGCCAGTACTTC. Protein product: CSARANWGGRQYF.

This clonotype has only a few counts. The V and J genes are TRBV4-3 and TRBJ2-7, with 9 bases that match TRBD1. CDR1 LGHNA and CDR2 YSLEER come from the germline V gene. The CDR3 contains 15 residues. J gave up 4 bases and V 1 base, and 5 bases lay outside the gene matches. The CDR3 DNA is TGCGCCAGCAGCCAAGCCGGGACAGGGATGTACGAGCAGTACTTC. Translated: CASSQAGTGMYEQYF.

This clonotype was recorded a few times. The V and J genes are TRBV4-1 and TRBJ1-2; D gene ambiguous. Trimming removed 0 bases from V and 4 bases from J, with 12 bases in between. CDR3 length: 15 amino acids. Germline assignment: CDR1 MGHRA and CDR2 YSYEKL. CDR3 residues: CASSQDGPLGYGYTF. DNA of the CDR3: TGCGCCAGCAGCCAAGATGGACCCTTAGGCTATGGCTACACCTTC.

This clonotype has at least ten counts. The chain links TRBV5-1 to TRBJ2-1; either TRBD1 or TRBD2 may supply D (6 bases each). The CDR3 spans 16 residues. The V end lost 0 bases, the J end lost 7 bases, and 17 bases lay between the germline ends. The germline gives CDR1 SGHRS, CDR2 YFSETQ. CDR3 in DNA: TGCGCCAGCAGCTTGGTAGGGAGCGGAGGGGGGAATGAGCAGTTCTTC. As protein: CASSLVGSGGGNEQFF.

This chain connects TRBV5-8 to TRBJ2-7; 8 bases are a match to TRBD1. Germline V CDR1 and CDR2: SGHTS, YDEGEE. The CDR3 length is 14 residues. With V trimmed by 6 bases and J by 3 bases, 8 bases remained unmatched. The DNA of the CDR3 is TGTGCCAGCAACGGACAGGGAGGATACTACGAGCAGTACTTC. Amino acids: CASNGQGGYYEQYF.

This clonotype was seen more than once but under ten times. The J gene is TRBJ2-4, the V gene TRBV5-6; D ambiguous. The ends were cut back, 1 base at V and 9 bases at J, with 11 bases in the middle. Per the germline V gene, CDR1 is SGHDT and CDR2 is YYEEEE. The CDR3 has 13 residues. The CDR3 reads CASSLKGSSIQYF. CDR3 DNA sequence: TGTGCCAGCAGCTTGAAAGGTTCGTCCATTCAGTACTTC.

The chain is built from TRBV3-1 and TRBJ2-7, with D unresolved. The V end lost 2 bases, the J end lost 5 bases, and 10 bases lay between the germline ends. The CDR3 loop spans 13 amino acids. CDR1 LGHDT and CDR2 YNNKEL come from the germline V gene (reference sequence). In nucleotides, the CDR3 is TGTGCCAGCAGCCAACGAAATGCGGACGAGCAGTACTTC. Its translation is CASSQRNADEQYF.

The chain employs TRBV7-2 and TRBJ2-3; 10 nucleotides align to TRBD2. Germline values: CDR1 SGHTA, CDR2 FQGNSA. The CDR3 loop spans 15 amino acids. Unmatched junction bases numbered 12, after V lost 8 bases and J lost 7 bases. CDR3: CASPPTSGTAHTQYF. The CDR3 nucleotides are TGTGCCAGCCCGCCCACTAGCGGGACCGCTCATACGCAGTATTTT. The full variable domain, completed using reference TRBV7-2 and TRBJ2-3, is GAGVSQSPSNKVTEKGKDVELRCDPISGHTALYWYRQSLGQGLEFLIYFQGNSAPDKSGLPSDRFSAERTGGSVSTLTIQRTQQEDSAVYLCASPPTSGTAHTQYFGPGTRLTVL.

The chain links TRBV3-1 to TRBJ1-2, with a possible D match to TRBD1 (5 bases). The CDR3 has 15 residues. Trimming took off 4 bases at V and 4 bases at J, with 16 bases between the two ends. CDR1 LGHDT and CDR2 YNNKEL come from the germline V gene (reference sequence). The CDR3 DNA reads as TGTGCCAGCAGCCTTTCGGGGCTTAGCCCCTATGGCTACACCTTC. Residues: CASSLSGLSPYGYTF.

A few counts support this clonotype. The chain couples TRBV5-1 to TRBJ1-5, with D possibly being TRBD1 (6 bases). Between the trimmed V and J ends, which lost 4 bases and 7 bases, there was a span of 24 bases. Germline CDR1 reads SGHRS; CDR2 reads YFSETQ. The CDR3 is 17 amino acids. For the CDR3, the DNA is TGCGCCAGCAGCGCCCCGGGGGGGGCAGGGTATGGGCAGCCCCAGCATTTT. As protein: CASSAPGGAGYGQPQHF.

V usage is TRBV4-3 and J usage is TRBJ2-1; D ambiguous. This CDR3 comprises 19 residues. Germline CDR1 is LGHNA and CDR2 is YSLEER. V lost 0 bases to trimming and J lost 7 bases, with 25 bases between them. CDR3: CASSQEAPPTSPGANEQFF. CDR3 bases: TGCGCCAGCAGCCAAGAGGCCCCCCCGACTTCCCCCGGCGCTAATGAGCAGTTCTTC.

This clonotype showed up just a few times. Here the CDR3 reads CASSDFGQAQAGELFF. The CDR3 coding sequence is TGTGCCAGCAGTGATTTCGGGCAGGCTCAAGCCGGGGAGCTGTTTTTT. This sequence joins TRBV6-4 and TRBJ2-2; no clear D gene. Trimming took off 3 bases at V and 6 bases at J, with 17 bases between the two ends. Germline lookup yields CDR1 MRHNA and CDR2 SNTAGT. The CDR3 consists of 16 residues.

This clonotype was seen more than once but under ten times. V usage is TRBV27 and J usage is TRBJ2-2, with D perhaps assigned TRBD1 or TRBD2 (6 bases each). V was shortened by 6 bases and J by 6 bases, with 11 bases between the two germline ends. This CDR3 has 13 amino acids. Germline V gene lookup returns CDR1 MNHEY and CDR2 SMNVEV (reference sequence). This CDR3 is CASSLRGPGELFF. The CDR3 nucleotides read TGTGCCAGCAGCCTTCGGGGGCCCGGGGAGCTGTTTTTT.

The genes are TRBV7-3 and TRBJ1-4; TRBD1 agrees at 7 bases. The CDR3 length is 16 residues. Germline values: CDR1 SGHTA, CDR2 FQGTGA. With 5 bases clipped from V and 1 base from J, the junction kept 7 bases outside the gene matches. The CDR3 protein is CASSPRTGETNEKLFF. DNA for the CDR3: TGTGCCAGCAGCCCTCGTACAGGGGAAACTAATGAAAAACTGTTTTTT.

In its sample, this clonotype was seen a few times. The chain recombines TRBV7-9 with TRBJ2-1; 15 positions agree with TRBD2. This CDR3 comprises 16 residues. The V gene's germline CDR1 is SEHNR and CDR2 FQNEAQ (reference sequence). Losses at the gene ends were 5 bases for V and 3 bases for J; bases not matched to a gene: 2. This CDR3 reads CASSGTSGGNYNEQFF. In DNA form, the CDR3 reads TGTGCCAGCAGCGGGACTAGCGGGGGGAACTACAATGAGCAGTTCTTC.

In DNA form, the CDR3 reads TGTGCCAGCAGTTTCTCCAGGCTTGGTCAAGAGACCCAGTACTTC. Its translation is CASSFSRLGQETQYF. The chain joins TRBV7-2 to TRBJ2-5; D unclear. The CDR3 has 15 residues. Germline V gives CDR1 SGHTA, CDR2 FQGNSA. The V end lost 6 bases, the J end lost 2 bases, and 16 bases lay between the germline ends.

This clonotype showed up just a few times. This CDR3 reads CSARDLFGTGAYEQYF. CDR3 DNA: TGCAGTGCTAGAGATCTGTTCGGGACAGGGGCCTACGAGCAGTACTTC. V gene TRBV20-1 combines with J gene TRBJ2-7, with TRBD1 identical over 10 bases. Per the germline V gene, CDR1 is DFQATT and CDR2 is SNEGSKA (reference sequence). This CDR3 comprises 16 residues. The junction had 7 bases not matched to a gene; V was cut back by 0 bases and J by 2 bases.

The CDR3 here is CASSFSGGAADTQYF. The CDR3 coding sequence is TGTGCCAGCAGTTTTAGCGGGGGGGCCGCAGATACGCAGTATTTT. The chain employs TRBV13 and TRBJ2-3; 11 nucleotides match TRBD2. The germline gives CDR1 PRHDT, CDR2 FYEKMQ (reference sequence). The CDR3 runs 15 residues. V was clipped by 6 bases and J by 4 bases; unmatched bases: 6.

This clonotype was picked up a small number of times. Written as DNA, the CDR3 is TGTGCCAGCAGCCTTATAGGAATCACTAGCACAGATACGCAGTATTTT. Translation: CASSLIGITSTDTQYF. The rearrangement links TRBV12-3 or TRBV12-4 to TRBJ2-3, with no clear D. Trimming removed 6 bases at V and 0 bases at J, with 16 bases between. The CDR3 extends over 16 amino acids.

This chain connects TRBV19 to TRBJ1-2; D is possibly TRBD1 (5 bases). Germline CDR1 LNHDA, CDR2 SQIVND (reference sequence). This CDR3 is 13 amino acids long. Trimming took off 3 bases at V and 4 bases at J, with 9 bases between the two ends. The CDR3 sequence: CASSIQGPYGYTF. CDR3 coding DNA: TGTGCCAGTAGTATCCAGGGTCCCTATGGCTACACCTTC.